A single sample is the source of the 15 T cell receptor beta chains below, sequenced in a study of regulatory T cells in long-lasting Graves disease. In building TCR beta libraries, iRepertoire HTBI primers were used together with Arm-PCR of CDR3 regions. TCRdb used MiXCR to reprocess the multiplex PCR reads, holding one entry per CDR3 protein. The table lists approximately 210,000 distinct CDR3 sequences, approximately 16% of them singletons. The time point is: newly diagnosed GD, antithyroid drugs for less than 3 months. The authors made the TCR library using RNA they extracted from PBMCs. Sequencing was performed on peripheral blood mononuclear cells (PBMCs), taken at new diagnosis, from a patient treated with antithyroid drugs. Receptors originate from a female donor with Graves disease.

This clonotype was counted many times. This sequence joins TRBV20-1 and TRBJ2-1, with TRBD1 as a possible D gene (6 bases). This CDR3 has 16 residues. Per the germline V gene, CDR1 is DFQATT and CDR2 is SNEGSKA (reference sequence). V lost 1 base, J lost 7 bases, and 20 bases lay in between. The DNA of the CDR3 is TGCAGTGCTAGAGGGGTTCAGGGGCAGCTGGGGAATGAGCAGTTCTTC. This gives the protein CSARGVQGQLGNEQFF.

Remarks on this clonotype: A far larger clone is off by one base, so a read error is likely. This chain links TRBV10-3 with TRBJ2-7; 10 nucleotides match TRBD2. After removal of 0 bases from V and 7 bases from J, the junction contained 12 bases not matched to a gene. The CDR3 totals 17 residues. Germline V gene data show CDR1 as ENHRY and CDR2 as SYGVKD. The CDR3 is CAISESSRTSGNNEQYF. CDR3 coding DNA: TGTGCCATCAGTGAGTCTTCACGGACTAGCGGTAACAATGAGCAGTACTTC.

This clonotype was seen a handful of times. A read error is possible here, since a much larger clone lies one base away. The chain has TRBV7-3 and TRBJ2-2; maybe TRBD2 (6 bases). The CDR3 is 13 amino acids. The germline V gene encodes CDR1 SGHTA and CDR2 FQGTGA. Written as DNA, the CDR3 is TGTGCCAGCAGCCCGCAGGGAACCGGGGGGCTGTTTTTT. It specifies CASSPQGTGGLFF.

The rearrangement uses TRBV11-2 and TRBJ1-1; the D gene is possibly TRBD1 (5 bases). Germline CDR1 SGHAT, CDR2 FQNNGV. CDR3 length equals 15 residues. The ends were cut back, 3 bases at V and 3 bases at J, with 14 bases in the middle. Here the CDR3 reads CASSFWEGMDTEAFF. Here the CDR3 DNA reads TGTGCCAGCAGCTTCTGGGAGGGGATGGACACTGAAGCTTTCTTT.

This clonotype was observed many times. This chain joins TRBV18 and TRBJ2-5; 13 bases map to TRBD2. In germline, CDR1 is KGHSH, CDR2 LQKENI. The CDR3 has 21 residues. Losses at the gene ends were 4 bases for V and 5 bases for J; bases not matched to a gene: 22. The CDR3 loop is CASSHQVSAGLAGSSHETQYF. The CDR3, as DNA: TGTGCCAGCTCACACCAGGTTTCAGCGGGACTAGCGGGATCTAGCCACGAGACCCAGTACTTC.

This clonotype was recorded many times. The CDR3 spells CASTTGQNTEAFF. The CDR3 DNA is TGTGCCAGCACCACCGGACAGAACACTGAAGCTTTCTTT. The chain employs TRBV6-1 and TRBJ1-1, with a weak D call TRBD1 (5 bases). There are 13 residues in the CDR3. V was shortened by 7 bases and J by 1 base, with 10 bases between the two germline ends. From germline, CDR1 is MNHNS and CDR2 SASEGT.

This clonotype was detected many times. This chain joins TRBV11-2 and TRBJ2-3; D is undetermined. The CDR3 has 13 amino acids. The germline V gene encodes CDR1 SGHAT and CDR2 FQNNGV. The ends were cut back, 5 bases at V and 4 bases at J, with 10 bases in the middle. CDR3 nucleotide sequence: TGTGCCAGCAGCCAGAACCGCGCAGATACGCAGTATTTT. Translating gives CASSQNRADTQYF.

The chain recombines TRBV25-1 with TRBJ1-2, with D possibly TRBD1 on 5 matching bases. The CDR3 consists of 15 residues. From germline, CDR1 is MGHDK and CDR2 SYGVNS. The germline V and J ends were trimmed by 3 bases and 5 bases, with 16 bases remaining between them. CDR3 amino acids: CASSDPSSGVYGYTF. CDR3 coding DNA: TGTGCCAGCAGTGACCCCTCTTCGGGGGTGTATGGCTACACCTTC.

This clonotype was picked up many times. The chain joins TRBV2 to TRBJ2-1; no reliable D call. The CDR3 is 11 amino acids. The germline gives CDR1 SNHLY, CDR2 FYNNEI. The V and J ends lost 6 bases and 7 bases respectively, with 7 bases between them. The CDR3 loop reads CASRIRNEQFF. Written as DNA, the CDR3 is TGTGCCAGCAGGATCCGGAATGAGCAGTTCTTC.

This clonotype was detected only a few times. This chain joins TRBV7-2 and TRBJ2-1; D remains unclear. Germline lookup yields CDR1 SGHTA and CDR2 FQGNSA. The CDR3 length is 13 residues. V was cut by 0 bases and J by 6 bases, with 6 bases left in between. CDR3 DNA sequence: TGTGCCAGCAGCTTAGCGCGTCTCAATGAGCAGTTCTTC. Protein: CASSLARLNEQFF.

This clonotype was recorded many times. The rearrangement links TRBV20-1 to TRBJ1-5, with TRBD1 identical over 9 bases. The CDR3 is 16 residues long. Germline trimming cut 5 bases from V and 6 bases from J; bases unmatched to any gene: 14. Germline V lookup: CDR1 DFQATT, CDR2 SNEGSKA (reference sequence). The CDR3 loop is CSAATLPGQGGQPQHF. CDR3 nucleotide sequence: TGCAGTGCTGCGACTCTCCCGGGACAGGGTGGTCAGCCCCAGCATTTT.

This clonotype occurred a few times. This chain connects TRBV12-3 or TRBV12-4 to TRBJ2-2; 7 nucleotides align to TRBD1. V lost 5 bases and J lost 2; bases outside the gene matches: 8. This CDR3 is 16 amino acids long. CDR3 nucleotide sequence: TGTGCCAGCAGTCATAGACAGGGTGTTAACACCGGGGAGCTGTTTTTT. Translation gives CASSHRQGVNTGELFF.

The rearrangement joins TRBV5-5 to TRBJ2-7; maybe TRBD2 (5 bases). This CDR3 is 14 amino acids long. V lost 3 bases and J 7 bases, leaving 17 bases between the germline ends. The V gene's germline CDR1 is SGHKS and CDR2 YYEKEE (reference sequence). The CDR3 DNA reads TGTGCCAGCAGCTCGCGGGCCGCTCCTAAAGAGCAGTACTTC. Translating it yields CASSSRAAPKEQYF.

This clonotype was seen at least ten times. The chain recombines TRBV6-1 with TRBJ1-6, with 7 bases identical to TRBD1. The CDR3 runs to 14 residues. Losses at the gene ends were 6 bases for V and 5 bases for J; bases not matched to a gene: 4. The V gene's germline CDR1 is MNHNS and CDR2 SASEGT. CDR3 bases: TGTGCCAGCAGCCCCGGGACAGATAATTCACCCCTCCACTTT. Its translation is CASSPGTDNSPLHF.

This clonotype was seen ten or more times. V is TRBV10-3 and J is TRBJ1-1; a possible D gene is TRBD1 (5 bases). V was pared by 3 bases and J by 6 bases, with 14 bases between. The CDR3 has 14 amino acids. Per the germline V gene, CDR1 is ENHRY and CDR2 is SYGVKD. The CDR3 nucleotides read TGTGCCATCAGTGACCGGGACGGGTCTTCTGAAGCTTTCTTT. This codes for CAISDRDGSSEAFF.